This is a list of T cell receptor beta chains from one sample in a study of shared clonotypes between healthy human individuals. Libraries were prepared by immunoSEQ multiplex PCR; TCRdb keeps only in-frame clonotypes and omits some of them. The data show under 850,000 clones, 55% to 80% seen once. Source material: memory CD4+ T cells sorted from blood. The receptors were sampled from a woman in her 30s in good health. Both conserved end residues are part of each CDR3. The D gene is left open where the match is weak. The size of a clone is reported for some rows only, either as once, few or many, or as a class for expanded clones.

TRBV6-1	TRBJ1-5	14	.	.	TGTGCCAGCAGTGTCCTTCGGGTCAATCAGCCCCAGCATTTT	CASSVLRVNQPQHF
TRBV28	TRBJ2-4	14	.	.	TGTGCCAGCAGTTCCGCCGGGGCGGGAAACATTCAGTACTTC	CASSSAGAGNIQYF
TRBV5-1	TRBJ2-2	17	.	TRBD1	TGCGCCAGCAGAATAACAGGGGGCTCCCTTAACACCGGGGAGCTGTTTTTT	CASRITGGSLNTGELFF
TRBV7-9	TRBJ1-2	14	.	TRBD1	TGTGCCAGCAGCTTGGGACAGGTTCTCTTCGGCTACACCTTC	CASSLGQVLFGYTF
TRBV5-6	TRBJ2-2	15	.	.	TGTGCCAGCAGCTTGGGTGGAGCGAACACCGGGGAGCTGTTTTTT	CASSLGGANTGELFF
TRBV10-3	TRBJ1-2	13	.	TRBD1	TGTGCCATCAGGAGACAGGGAGGTGGTGGCTACACCTTC	CAIRRQGGGGYTF
TRBV6-5	TRBJ2-6	14	.	.	TGTGCCAGCAGTCCATCGAGAGGGGCCAACGTCCTGACTTTC	CASSPSRGANVLTF
TRBV11-2	TRBJ1-3	19	.	TRBD1	TGTGCCAGCAGCTCAAAACCGGGACAGCGGAAAAGCTCTGGAAACACCATATATTTT	CASSSKPGQRKSSGNTIYF
TRBV7-9	TRBJ2-7	14	.	TRBD1	TGTGCCAGCAGCCGACAGGGGGGAGTCTACGAGCAGTACTTC	CASSRQGGVYEQYF
TRBV30	TRBJ2-1	17	.	.	TGTGCCTGGAGTGTGGGCTTTTCCCTAAGCTCCTACAATGAGCAGTTCTTC	CAWSVGFSLSSYNEQFF
TRBV19	TRBJ1-1	13	.	.	TGTGCCAGTAGGGGCAGCGAGGGGACTGAAGCTTTCTTT	CASRGSEGTEAFF
TRBV29-1	TRBJ1-5	15	few	.	TGCAGCGTGGGGATTACGGGACTCCTCGATCAGCCCCAGCATTTT	CSVGITGLLDQPQHF
TRBV7-8	TRBJ2-3	14	few	.	TGTGCCAGCAGCCAAACGGGAGGCACAGATACGCAGTATTTT	CASSQTGGTDTQYF
TRBV7-9	TRBJ1-2	13	few	.	TGTGCCAGCAGCTTAGAAGGGGAAGGTGGCTACACCTTC	CASSLEGEGGYTF
TRBV19	TRBJ2-1	17	.	TRBD2	TGTGCCAGTAGTATACCCAGCGGGAGGGGATCCTACAATGAGCAGTTCTTC	CASSIPSGRGSYNEQFF
TRBV18	TRBJ2-3	11	.	.	TGTGCCAGCTCACCTTCAGATACGCAGTATTTT	CASSPSDTQYF
TRBV5-1	TRBJ1-1	16	.	TRBD1	TGCGCCAGCAGCTTGGGACAGGGGATAGAAAACACTGAAGCTTTCTTT	CASSLGQGIENTEAFF
TRBV28	TRBJ2-1	14	.	.	TGTGCCAGCACCACCACTAAACGATACAATGAGCAGTTCTTC	CASTTTKRYNEQFF
TRBV19	TRBJ1-2	14	.	TRBD1	TGTGCCAGTCGAGAGACAGGGTGGACCTATGGCTACACCTTC	CASRETGWTYGYTF
TRBV18	TRBJ1-3	16	.	.	TGTGCCAGCTCTTCGGGTAGACAATCGACGGGAAACACCATATATTTT	CASSSGRQSTGNTIYF
TRBV7-3	TRBJ1-1	15	.	.	TGTGCCAGCAGCTTAGACCGGGCTGGGAACACTGAAGCTTTCTTT	CASSLDRAGNTEAFF
TRBV18	TRBJ1-2	15	.	.	TGTGCCAGCTCACCGGGGCAGGGGATTAACTATGGCTACACCTTC	CASSPGQGINYGYTF
TRBV28	TRBJ2-1	17	.	.	TGTGCCAGCAGTTTAAGGGGCAGGGGTGCTTATGGCAATGAGCAGTTCTTC	CASSLRGRGAYGNEQFF
TRBV5-1	TRBJ1-2	11	.	.	TGCGCCAGCAGCGGTGGCTATGGCTACACCTTC	CASSGGYGYTF
TRBV19	TRBJ1-5	15	.	TRBD1	TGTGCCAGTACCCCGGGGACAGGGGGTGTTCAGCCCCAGCATTTT	CASTPGTGGVQPQHF
TRBV7-8	TRBJ2-2	14	few	.	TGTGCCAGCAGCCCCGGACAGCGGGCCGGGGAGCTGTTTTTT	CASSPGQRAGELFF
TRBV2	TRBJ2-7	14	.	.	TGTGCCAGCCACCGGGACTCTATCTCCTACGAGCAGTACTTC	CASHRDSISYEQYF
TRBV5-4	TRBJ2-5	15	.	TRBD2	TGTGCCAGCAGCTCGGGACTAGCGGGAGCAAAGACCCAGTACTTC	CASSSGLAGAKTQYF
TRBV21-1	TRBJ1-1	12	.	.	TGTGCCAGCAGCAAAGGGGTGACTGAAGCTTTCTTT	CASSKGVTEAFF
TRBV14	TRBJ2-1	14	.	.	TGTGCCAGCAGCCAAGATTTGGCCTACAATGAGCAGTTCTTC	CASSQDLAYNEQFF
TRBV7-7	TRBJ2-5	18	.	.	TGTGCCAGCAGCCCCAGACTTTCCACTATCCGTCACCAAGAGACCCAGTACTTC	CASSPRLSTIRHQETQYF
TRBV14	TRBJ2-7	12	.	.	TGTGCCAGCAGCCAAGGGGGATTCGAGCAGTACTTC	CASSQGGFEQYF
TRBV11-2	TRBJ2-1	14	.	.	TGTGCCAGCAGCCAAGTTTTGGGATACAATGAGCAGTTCTTC	CASSQVLGYNEQFF
TRBV30	TRBJ1-5	17	once	.	TGTGCCTGGAGTGTTCGTACCAGGGTCCGAGTTGATCAGCCCCAGCATTTT	CAWSVRTRVRVDQPQHF